This T cell receptor (beta chain) was sequenced in a study of blood T cell repertoires in COVID-19. As for the study in general: The United States, Italy and Spain supplied acute and convalescent COVID-19 samples. PBMCs, B-cell-depleted T cells, or T cells provided the cDNA or gDNA that made up the material.

In the original processing: Estimated nucleated cell counts came from reference gene primer amplification. Libraries were prepared by immunoSEQ multiplex PCR; TCRdb keeps only in-frame clonotypes and omits some of them. V, J and clone size are taken as reported in that table, and D and trimming were inferred from the DNA itself. The sample lists fewer than 200,000 clones; about 83% were seen once. Residents of about 25 US areas, aged about 18 to 100 years, made up the participants. The CDR3 contains 16 residues. V shed 6 bases, J shed 8 bases, and the junction held 14 bases outside the gene matches. The germline V gene encodes CDR1 MDHEN and CDR2 SYDVKM.

V gene TRBV28 combines with J gene TRBJ2-1; 9 nucleotides line up with TRBD1. This TCR was sampled from a woman in her forties or fifties in a cohort exposed to, infected with or recovered from COVID-19 (not recorded which). The specimen was PBMCs or T cells enriched from blood (not recorded which). The CDR3 DNA reads TGTGCCAGCAGACCAATGCACGGGACAGGGAATTATGAGCAGTTCTTC. Encoded protein: CASRPMHGTGNYEQFF.